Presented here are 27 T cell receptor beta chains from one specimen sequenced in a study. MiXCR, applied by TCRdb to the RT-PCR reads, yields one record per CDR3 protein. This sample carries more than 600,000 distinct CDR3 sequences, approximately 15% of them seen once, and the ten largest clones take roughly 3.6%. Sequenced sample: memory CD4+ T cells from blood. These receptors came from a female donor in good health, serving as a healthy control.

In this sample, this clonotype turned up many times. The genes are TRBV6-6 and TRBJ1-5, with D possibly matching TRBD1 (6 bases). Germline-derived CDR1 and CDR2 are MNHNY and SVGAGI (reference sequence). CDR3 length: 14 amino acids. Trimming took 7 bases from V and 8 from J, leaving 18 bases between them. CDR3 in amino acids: CASTRGQGWEPQHF. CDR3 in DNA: TGTGCCAGCACCCGGGGGCAGGGGTGGGAGCCCCAGCATTTT.

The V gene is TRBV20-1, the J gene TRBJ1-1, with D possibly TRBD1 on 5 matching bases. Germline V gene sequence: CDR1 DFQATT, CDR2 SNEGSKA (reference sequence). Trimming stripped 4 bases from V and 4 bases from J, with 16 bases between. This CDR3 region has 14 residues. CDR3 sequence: CSAIPRDLFTEAFF. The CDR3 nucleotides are TGCAGTGCTATCCCCAGGGATTTATTCACTGAAGCTTTCTTT.

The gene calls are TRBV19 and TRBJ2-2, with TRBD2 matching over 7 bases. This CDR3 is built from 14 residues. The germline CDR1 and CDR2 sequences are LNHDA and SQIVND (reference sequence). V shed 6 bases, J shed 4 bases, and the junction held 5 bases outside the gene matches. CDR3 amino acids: CASRGTISTGELFF. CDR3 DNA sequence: TGTGCCAGTAGAGGGACTATAAGCACCGGGGAGCTGTTTTTT.

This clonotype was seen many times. CDR3 coding DNA: TGCAGCGTTGAACCGTCGCTAGCGGGGGTGGGTCGCACAGATACGCAGTATTTT. It yields the protein CSVEPSLAGVGRTDTQYF. The chain couples TRBV29-1 to TRBJ2-3, with 10 bases matching TRBD2. The CDR3 has 18 amino acids. With V trimmed by 2 bases and J by 1 base, 12 bases remained unmatched. Germline CDR1 SQVTM, CDR2 ANQGSEA.

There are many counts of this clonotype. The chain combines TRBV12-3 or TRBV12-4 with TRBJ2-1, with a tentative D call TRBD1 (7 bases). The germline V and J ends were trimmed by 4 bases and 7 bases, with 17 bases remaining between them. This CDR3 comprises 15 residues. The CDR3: CASSSGRDSLNEQFF. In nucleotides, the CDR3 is TGTGCCAGCAGTTCCGGGCGGGACAGCCTAAATGAGCAGTTCTTC.

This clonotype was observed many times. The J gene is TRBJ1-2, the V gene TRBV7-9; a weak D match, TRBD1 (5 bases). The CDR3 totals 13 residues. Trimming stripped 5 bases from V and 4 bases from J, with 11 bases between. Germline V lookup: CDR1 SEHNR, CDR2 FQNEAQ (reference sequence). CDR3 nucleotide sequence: TGTGCCAGCAGCCCCGGCGGGGGCTATGGCTACACCTTC. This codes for CASSPGGGYGYTF.

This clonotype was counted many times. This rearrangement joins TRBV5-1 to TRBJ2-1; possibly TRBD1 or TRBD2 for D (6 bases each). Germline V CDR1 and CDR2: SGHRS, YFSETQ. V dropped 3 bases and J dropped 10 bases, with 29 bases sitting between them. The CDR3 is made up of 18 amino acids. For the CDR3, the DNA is TGCGCCAGCAGCTCGCCGGGGGCATTGCGGGCCGGGACATGGGAGCAGTTCTTC. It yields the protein CASSSPGALRAGTWEQFF.

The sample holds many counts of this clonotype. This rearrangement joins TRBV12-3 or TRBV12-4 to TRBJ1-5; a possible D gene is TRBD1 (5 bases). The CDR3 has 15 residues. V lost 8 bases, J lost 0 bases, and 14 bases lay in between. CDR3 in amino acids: CASRSGASSNQPQHF. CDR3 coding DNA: TGTGCCAGCCGATCCGGGGCTAGTAGCAATCAGCCCCAGCATTTT.

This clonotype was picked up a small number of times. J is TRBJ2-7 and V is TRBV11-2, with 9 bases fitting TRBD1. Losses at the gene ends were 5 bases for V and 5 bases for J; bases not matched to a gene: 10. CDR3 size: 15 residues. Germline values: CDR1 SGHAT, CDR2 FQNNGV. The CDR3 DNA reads TGTGCCAGCAGCGCCCCACGGGACAGGGCCCACGAGCAGTACTTC. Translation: CASSAPRDRAHEQYF.

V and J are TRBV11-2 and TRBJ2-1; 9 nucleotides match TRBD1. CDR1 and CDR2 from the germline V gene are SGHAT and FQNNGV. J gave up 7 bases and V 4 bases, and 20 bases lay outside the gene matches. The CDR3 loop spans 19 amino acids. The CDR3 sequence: CASSSRLDRGITSINEQFF. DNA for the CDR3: TGTGCCAGCAGCTCCCGATTGGACAGGGGAATTACTAGCATTAATGAGCAGTTCTTC.

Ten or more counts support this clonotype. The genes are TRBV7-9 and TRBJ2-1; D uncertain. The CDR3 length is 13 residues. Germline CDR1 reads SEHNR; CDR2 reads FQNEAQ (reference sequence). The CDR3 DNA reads TGTGCTGGGCTGGCGGACTCCTACAATGAGCAGTTCTTC. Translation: CAGLADSYNEQFF. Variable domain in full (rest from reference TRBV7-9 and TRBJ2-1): DTGVSQNPRHKITKRGQNVTFRCDPISEHNRLYWYRQTLGQGPEFLTYFQNEAQLEKSRLLSDRFSAERPKGSFSTLEIQRTEQGDSAMYLCAGLADSYNEQFFGPGTRLTVL.

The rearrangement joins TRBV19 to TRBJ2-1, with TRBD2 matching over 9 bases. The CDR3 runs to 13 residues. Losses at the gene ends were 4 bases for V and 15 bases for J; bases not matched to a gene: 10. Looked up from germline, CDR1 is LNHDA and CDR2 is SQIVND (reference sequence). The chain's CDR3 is CASSSSGGPQRFF. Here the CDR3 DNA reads TGTGCCAGTAGTAGTAGCGGGGGCCCCCAGAGGTTCTTC.

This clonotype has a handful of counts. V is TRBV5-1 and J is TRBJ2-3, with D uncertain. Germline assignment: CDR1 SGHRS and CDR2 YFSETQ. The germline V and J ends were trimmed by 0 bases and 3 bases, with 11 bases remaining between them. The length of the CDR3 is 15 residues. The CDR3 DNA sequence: TGCGCCAGCAGCTTGGTAGGTTTTTGGACAGATACGCAGTATTTT. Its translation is CASSLVGFWTDTQYF.

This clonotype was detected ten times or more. CDR3 in amino acids: CASSFLQSEQYF. CDR3 in DNA: TGTGCCAGCAGTTTTCTTCAGAGCGAGCAGTACTTC. The chain combines TRBV28 with TRBJ2-7, with D uncertain. Germline values: CDR1 MDHEN, CDR2 SYDVKM. V dropped 3 bases and J dropped 6 bases, with 9 bases sitting between them. The CDR3 has 12 amino acids.

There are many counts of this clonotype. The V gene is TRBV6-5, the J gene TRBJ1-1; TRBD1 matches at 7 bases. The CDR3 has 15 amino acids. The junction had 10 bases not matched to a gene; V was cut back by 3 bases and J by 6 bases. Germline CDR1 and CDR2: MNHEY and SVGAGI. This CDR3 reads CASSYSRQGPSEAFF. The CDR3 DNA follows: TGTGCCAGCAGTTATTCCAGACAGGGACCCTCTGAAGCTTTCTTT.

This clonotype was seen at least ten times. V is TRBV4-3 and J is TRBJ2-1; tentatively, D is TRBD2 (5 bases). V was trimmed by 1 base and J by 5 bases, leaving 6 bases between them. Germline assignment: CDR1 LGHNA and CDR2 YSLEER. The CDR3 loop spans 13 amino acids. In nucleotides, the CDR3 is TGCGCCAGCAGCCAAGCCGGGAACAATGAGCAGTTCTTC. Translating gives CASSQAGNNEQFF.

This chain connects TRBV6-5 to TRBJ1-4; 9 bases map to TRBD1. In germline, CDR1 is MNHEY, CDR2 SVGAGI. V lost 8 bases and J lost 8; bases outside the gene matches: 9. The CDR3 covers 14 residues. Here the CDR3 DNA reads TGTGCCAGCTCTCACGGACAGGGGAGAGAAAAACTGTTTTTT. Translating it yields CASSHGQGREKLFF.

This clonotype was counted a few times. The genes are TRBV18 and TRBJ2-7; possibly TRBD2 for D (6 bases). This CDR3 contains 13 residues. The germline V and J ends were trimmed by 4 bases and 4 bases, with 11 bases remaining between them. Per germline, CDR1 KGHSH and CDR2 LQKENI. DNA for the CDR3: TGTGCCAGCTCACTAGCGGAGCAGTACGAGCAGTACTTC. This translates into CASSLAEQYEQYF.

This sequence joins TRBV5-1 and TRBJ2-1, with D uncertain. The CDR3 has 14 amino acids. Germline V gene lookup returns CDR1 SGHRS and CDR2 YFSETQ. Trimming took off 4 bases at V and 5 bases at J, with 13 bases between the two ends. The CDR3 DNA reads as TGCGCCAGCAGCGCGGCTTATGGGGACAATGAGCAGTTCTTC. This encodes CASSAAYGDNEQFF.

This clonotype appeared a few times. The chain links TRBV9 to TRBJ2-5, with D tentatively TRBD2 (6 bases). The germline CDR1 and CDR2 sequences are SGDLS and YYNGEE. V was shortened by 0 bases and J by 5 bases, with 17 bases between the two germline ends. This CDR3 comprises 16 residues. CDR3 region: CASSVVGGRIGETQYF. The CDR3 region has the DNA TGTGCCAGCAGCGTAGTGGGAGGTAGGATCGGGGAGACCCAGTACTTC. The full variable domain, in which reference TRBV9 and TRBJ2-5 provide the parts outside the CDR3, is DSGVTQTPKHLITATGQRVTLRCSPRSGDLSVYWYQQSLDQGLQFLIQYYNGEERAKGNILERFSAQQFPDLHSELNLSSLELGDSALYFCASSVVGGRIGETQYFGPGTRLLVL.

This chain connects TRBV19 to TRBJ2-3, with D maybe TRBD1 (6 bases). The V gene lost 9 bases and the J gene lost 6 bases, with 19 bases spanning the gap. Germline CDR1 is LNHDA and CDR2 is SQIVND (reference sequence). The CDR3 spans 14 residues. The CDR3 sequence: CASGVGARSDTQYF. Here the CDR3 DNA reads TGTGCCAGCGGTGTGGGGGCACGATCCGATACGCAGTATTTT.

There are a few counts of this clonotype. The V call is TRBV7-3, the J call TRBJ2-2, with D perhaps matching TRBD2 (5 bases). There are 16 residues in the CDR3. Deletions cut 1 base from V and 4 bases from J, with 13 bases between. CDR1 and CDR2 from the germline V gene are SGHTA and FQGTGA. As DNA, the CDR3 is TGTGCCAGCAGCTTAATGGGTCCCGGGGTCACCGGGGAGCTGTTTTTT. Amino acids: CASSLMGPGVTGELFF.

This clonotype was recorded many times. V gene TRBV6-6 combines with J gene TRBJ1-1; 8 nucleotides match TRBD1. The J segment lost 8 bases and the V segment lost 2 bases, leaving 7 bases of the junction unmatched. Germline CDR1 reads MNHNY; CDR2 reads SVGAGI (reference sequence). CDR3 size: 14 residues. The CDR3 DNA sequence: TGTGCCAGCAGTTACAGCCGGGCAGGGGGCGAAGCTTTCTTT. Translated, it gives CASSYSRAGGEAFF.

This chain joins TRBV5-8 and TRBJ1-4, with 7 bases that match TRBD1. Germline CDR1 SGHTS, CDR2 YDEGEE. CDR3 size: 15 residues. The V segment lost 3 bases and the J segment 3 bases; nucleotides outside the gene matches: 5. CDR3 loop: CASSYNRGSNEKLFF. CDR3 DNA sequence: TGTGCCAGCAGCTACAACAGGGGATCTAATGAAAAACTGTTTTTT.

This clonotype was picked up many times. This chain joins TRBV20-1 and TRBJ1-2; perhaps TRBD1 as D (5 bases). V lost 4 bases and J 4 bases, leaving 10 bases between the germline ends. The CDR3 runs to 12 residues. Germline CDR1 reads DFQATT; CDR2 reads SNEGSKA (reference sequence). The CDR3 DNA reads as TGCAGTGCTACCAGGGATCTCTATGGCTACACCTTC. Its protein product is CSATRDLYGYTF.

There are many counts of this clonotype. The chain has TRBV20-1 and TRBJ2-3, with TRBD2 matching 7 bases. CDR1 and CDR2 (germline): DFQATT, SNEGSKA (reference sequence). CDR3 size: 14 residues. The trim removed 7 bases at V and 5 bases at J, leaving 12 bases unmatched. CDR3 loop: CSGRSSGKGDTQYF. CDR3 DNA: TGCAGTGGGAGGTCCAGCGGGAAGGGAGATACGCAGTATTTT.

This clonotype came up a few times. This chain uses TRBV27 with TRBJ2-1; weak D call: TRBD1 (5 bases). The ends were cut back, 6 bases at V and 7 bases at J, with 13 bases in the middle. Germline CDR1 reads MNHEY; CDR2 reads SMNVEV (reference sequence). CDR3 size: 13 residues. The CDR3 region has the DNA TGTGCCAGCAGCTTACATAGGGGTAATGAGCAGTTCTTC. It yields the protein CASSLHRGNEQFF.